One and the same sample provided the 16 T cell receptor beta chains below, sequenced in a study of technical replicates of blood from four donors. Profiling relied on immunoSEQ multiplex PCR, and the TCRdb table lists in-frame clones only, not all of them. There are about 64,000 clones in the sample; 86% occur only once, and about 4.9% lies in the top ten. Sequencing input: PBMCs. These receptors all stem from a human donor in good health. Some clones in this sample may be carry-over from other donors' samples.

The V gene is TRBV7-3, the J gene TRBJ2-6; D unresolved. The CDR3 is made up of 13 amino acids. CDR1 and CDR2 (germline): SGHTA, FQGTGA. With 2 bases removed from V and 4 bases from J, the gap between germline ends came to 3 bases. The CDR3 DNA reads TGTGCCAGCAGCTTAGTAGGGGCCAACGTCCTGACTTTC. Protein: CASSLVGANVLTF.

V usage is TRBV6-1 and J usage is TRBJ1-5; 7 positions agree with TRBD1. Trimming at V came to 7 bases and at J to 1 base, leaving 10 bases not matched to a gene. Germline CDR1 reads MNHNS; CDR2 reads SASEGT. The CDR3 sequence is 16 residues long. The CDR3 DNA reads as TGTGCCAGCAATGACTTAAGACAGGGAAGCAATCAGCCCCAGCATTTT. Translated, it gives CASNDLRQGSNQPQHF.

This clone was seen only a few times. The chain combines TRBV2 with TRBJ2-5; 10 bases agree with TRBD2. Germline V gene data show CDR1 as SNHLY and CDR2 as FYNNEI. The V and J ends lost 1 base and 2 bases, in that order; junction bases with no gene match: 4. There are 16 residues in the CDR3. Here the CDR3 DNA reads TGTGCCAGCAGTGAAGGGATAGCGGGAGGTCAAGAGACCCAGTACTTC. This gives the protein CASSEGIAGGQETQYF. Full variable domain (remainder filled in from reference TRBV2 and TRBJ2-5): EPEVTQTPSHQVTQMGQEVILRCVPISNHLYFYWYRQILGQKVEFLVSFYNNEISEKSEIFDDQFSVERPDGSNFTLKIRSTKLEDSAMYFCASSEGIAGGQETQYFGPGTRLLVL.

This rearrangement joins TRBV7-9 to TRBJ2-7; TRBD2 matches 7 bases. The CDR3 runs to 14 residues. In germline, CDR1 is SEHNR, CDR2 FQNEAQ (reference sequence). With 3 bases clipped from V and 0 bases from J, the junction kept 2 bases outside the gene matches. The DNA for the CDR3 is TGTGCCAGCAGCTTTAGGACTAGCTCCTACGAGCAGTACTTC. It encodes CASSFRTSSYEQYF.

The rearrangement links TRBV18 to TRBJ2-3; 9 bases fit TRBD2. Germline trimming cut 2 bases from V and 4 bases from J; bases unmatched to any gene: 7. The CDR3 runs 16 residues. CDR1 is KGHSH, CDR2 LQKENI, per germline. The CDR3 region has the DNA TGTGCCAGCTCACCAGACCGCGGGAGGGCCGCAGATACGCAGTATTTT. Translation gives CASSPDRGRAADTQYF. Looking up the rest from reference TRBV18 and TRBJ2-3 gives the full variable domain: NAGVMQNPRHLVRRRGQEARLRCSPMKGHSHVYWYRQLPEEGLKFMVYLQKENIIDESGMPKERFSAEFPKEGPSILRIQQVVRGDSAAYFCASSPDRGRAADTQYFGPGTRLTVL.

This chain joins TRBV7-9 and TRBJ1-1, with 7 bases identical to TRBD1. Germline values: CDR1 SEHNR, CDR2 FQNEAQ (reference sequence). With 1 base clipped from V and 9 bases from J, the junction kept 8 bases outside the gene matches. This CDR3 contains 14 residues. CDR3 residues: CASSLDSGGGKAFF. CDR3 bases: TGTGCCAGCAGCTTAGATTCGGGAGGGGGCAAAGCTTTCTTT.

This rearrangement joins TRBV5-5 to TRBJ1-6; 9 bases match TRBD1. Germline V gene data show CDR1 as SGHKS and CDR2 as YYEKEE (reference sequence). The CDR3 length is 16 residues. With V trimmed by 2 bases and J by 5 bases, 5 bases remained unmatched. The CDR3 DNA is TGTGCCAGCAGCTTACAGGGGGCGAAAAATAATTCACCCCTCCACTTT. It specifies CASSLQGAKNNSPLHF.

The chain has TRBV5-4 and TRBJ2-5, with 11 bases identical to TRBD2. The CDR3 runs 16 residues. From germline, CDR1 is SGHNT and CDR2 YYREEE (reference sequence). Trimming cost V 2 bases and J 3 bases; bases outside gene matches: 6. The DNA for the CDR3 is TGTGCCAGCAGCTTAGACGGGACTAGCGGTAAAGAGACCCAGTACTTC. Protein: CASSLDGTSGKETQYF.

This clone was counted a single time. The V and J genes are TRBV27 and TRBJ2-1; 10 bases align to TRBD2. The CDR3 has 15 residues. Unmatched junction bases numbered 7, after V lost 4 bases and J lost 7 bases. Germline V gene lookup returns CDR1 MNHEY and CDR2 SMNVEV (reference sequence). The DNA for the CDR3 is TGTGCCAGCAGTTCCCCCCTAGCGGGAGTTAATGAGCAGTTCTTC. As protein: CASSSPLAGVNEQFF.

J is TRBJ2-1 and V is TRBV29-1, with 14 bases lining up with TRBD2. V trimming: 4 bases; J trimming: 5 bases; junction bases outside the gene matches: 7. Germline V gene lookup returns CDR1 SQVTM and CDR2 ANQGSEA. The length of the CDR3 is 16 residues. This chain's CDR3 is CSVARLAGGPDNEQFF. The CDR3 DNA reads TGCAGCGTTGCCCGACTAGCGGGGGGGCCAGACAATGAGCAGTTCTTC.

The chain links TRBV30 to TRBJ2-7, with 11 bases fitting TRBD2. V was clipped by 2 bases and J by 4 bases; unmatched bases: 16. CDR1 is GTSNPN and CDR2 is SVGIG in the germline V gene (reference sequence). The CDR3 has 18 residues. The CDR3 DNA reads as TGTGCCTGGAGTTCTAGGACTAGCGGGCGTCGGGGTTCTTACGAGCAGTACTTC. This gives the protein CAWSSRTSGRRGSYEQYF.

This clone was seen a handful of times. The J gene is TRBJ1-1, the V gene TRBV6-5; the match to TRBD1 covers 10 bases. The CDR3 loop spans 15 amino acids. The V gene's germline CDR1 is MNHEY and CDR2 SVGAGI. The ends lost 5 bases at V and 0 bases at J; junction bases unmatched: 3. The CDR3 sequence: CASSRQGALNTEAFF. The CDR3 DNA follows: TGTGCCAGCAGTAGACAGGGGGCTTTGAACACTGAAGCTTTCTTT.

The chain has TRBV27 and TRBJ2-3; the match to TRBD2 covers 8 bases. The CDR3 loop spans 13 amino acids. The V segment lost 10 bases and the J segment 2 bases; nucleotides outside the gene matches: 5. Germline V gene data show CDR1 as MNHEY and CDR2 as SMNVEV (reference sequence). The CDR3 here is CATRGGFTDTQYF. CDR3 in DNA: TGTGCCACCCGCGGGGGGTTCACAGATACGCAGTATTTT.

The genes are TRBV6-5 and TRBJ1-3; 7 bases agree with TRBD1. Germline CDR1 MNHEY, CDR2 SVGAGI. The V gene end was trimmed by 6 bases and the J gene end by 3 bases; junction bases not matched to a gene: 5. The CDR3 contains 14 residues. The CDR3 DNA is TGTGCCAGCAGCCGACAGGGATATGGAAACACCATATATTTT. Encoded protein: CASSRQGYGNTIYF.

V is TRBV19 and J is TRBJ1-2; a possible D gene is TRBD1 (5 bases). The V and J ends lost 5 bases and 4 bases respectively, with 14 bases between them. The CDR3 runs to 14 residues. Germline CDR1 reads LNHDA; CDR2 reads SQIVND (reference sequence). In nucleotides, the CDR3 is TGTGCCAGTAGTGGGGGGACGGTAGGCTATGGCTACACCTTC. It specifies CASSGGTVGYGYTF. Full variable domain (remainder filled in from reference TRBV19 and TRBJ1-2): DGGITQSPKYLFRKEGQNVTLSCEQNLNHDAMYWYRQDPGQGLRLIYYSQIVNDFQKGDIAEGYSVSREKKESFPLTVTSAQKNPTAFYLCASSGGTVGYGYTFGSGTRLTVV.

For the CDR3, the DNA is TGTGCCAGCAGCTTAGGGACTAGCGGGAGGATTACAGATACGCAGTATTTT. Residues: CASSLGTSGRITDTQYF. The genes are TRBV11-2 and TRBJ2-3, with 14 bases that match TRBD2. Trimming took 1 base from V and 3 from J; bases not matched to a gene: 3. The germline V gene has CDR1 SGHAT and CDR2 FQNNGV. The length of the CDR3 is 17 residues.